This TCR beta chain was recovered during a study of blood T cell repertoires in COVID-19. On the study more broadly: T cells, B-cell-depleted T cells, or PBMCs provided the cDNA or gDNA that served as material.

This CDR3 comprises 14 residues. Trimming cost V 5 bases and J 2 bases; bases outside gene matches: 2. The V gene's germline CDR1 is SEHNR and CDR2 FQNEAQ (reference sequence). Data came from immunoSEQ multiplex PCR; TCRdb stores just in-frame clones and leaves some out. The repertoire holds under 400,000 clones, with more than 70% as singletons. This clonotype was obtained from a woman younger than 45 with COVID-19, enrolled during active disease. The chain carries TRBV7-9 and TRBJ2-1; 8 bases match TRBD2. Sequenced: peripheral blood. The CDR3 sequence is CASSPGLAYNEQFF. The CDR3 DNA reads as TGTGCCAGCAGCCCGGGACTAGCCTACAATGAGCAGTTCTTC.